This T cell receptor (beta chain) came from a study of graft-versus-host responses after intestinal transplantation. Study-level background: Multivisceral, liver-intestinal, or isolated intestinal grafts were transplanted into recipients.

In the case of this clone: Its antigen is unidentified.

TCRdb's table, derived via immunoSEQ multiplex PCR, lists solely in-frame clones and lacks some. This table holds about 20,000 clones, roughly 86% found once. Study outcomes and limitations: High graft-versus-host to host-versus-graft clonal ratios were seen in allografts of patients with graft-donor T cell macrochimerism.

With 3 bases removed from V and 7 bases from J, the gap between germline ends came to 14 bases. Germline CDR1 is SGHRS and CDR2 is YFSETQ. The CDR3 runs 14 residues. This TCR was recovered from a human patient who received an intestinal transplant, so some T cells may come from the graft donor. This sample comprised bone marrow, obtained around 120 days after transplant. The gene calls are TRBV5-1 and TRBJ2-1; D is possibly TRBD1 (6 bases). The CDR3 coding sequence is TGCGCCAGCAGCTGGCAACAGGGAGAGAATGAGCAGTTCTTC. This gives the protein CASSWQQGENEQFF.